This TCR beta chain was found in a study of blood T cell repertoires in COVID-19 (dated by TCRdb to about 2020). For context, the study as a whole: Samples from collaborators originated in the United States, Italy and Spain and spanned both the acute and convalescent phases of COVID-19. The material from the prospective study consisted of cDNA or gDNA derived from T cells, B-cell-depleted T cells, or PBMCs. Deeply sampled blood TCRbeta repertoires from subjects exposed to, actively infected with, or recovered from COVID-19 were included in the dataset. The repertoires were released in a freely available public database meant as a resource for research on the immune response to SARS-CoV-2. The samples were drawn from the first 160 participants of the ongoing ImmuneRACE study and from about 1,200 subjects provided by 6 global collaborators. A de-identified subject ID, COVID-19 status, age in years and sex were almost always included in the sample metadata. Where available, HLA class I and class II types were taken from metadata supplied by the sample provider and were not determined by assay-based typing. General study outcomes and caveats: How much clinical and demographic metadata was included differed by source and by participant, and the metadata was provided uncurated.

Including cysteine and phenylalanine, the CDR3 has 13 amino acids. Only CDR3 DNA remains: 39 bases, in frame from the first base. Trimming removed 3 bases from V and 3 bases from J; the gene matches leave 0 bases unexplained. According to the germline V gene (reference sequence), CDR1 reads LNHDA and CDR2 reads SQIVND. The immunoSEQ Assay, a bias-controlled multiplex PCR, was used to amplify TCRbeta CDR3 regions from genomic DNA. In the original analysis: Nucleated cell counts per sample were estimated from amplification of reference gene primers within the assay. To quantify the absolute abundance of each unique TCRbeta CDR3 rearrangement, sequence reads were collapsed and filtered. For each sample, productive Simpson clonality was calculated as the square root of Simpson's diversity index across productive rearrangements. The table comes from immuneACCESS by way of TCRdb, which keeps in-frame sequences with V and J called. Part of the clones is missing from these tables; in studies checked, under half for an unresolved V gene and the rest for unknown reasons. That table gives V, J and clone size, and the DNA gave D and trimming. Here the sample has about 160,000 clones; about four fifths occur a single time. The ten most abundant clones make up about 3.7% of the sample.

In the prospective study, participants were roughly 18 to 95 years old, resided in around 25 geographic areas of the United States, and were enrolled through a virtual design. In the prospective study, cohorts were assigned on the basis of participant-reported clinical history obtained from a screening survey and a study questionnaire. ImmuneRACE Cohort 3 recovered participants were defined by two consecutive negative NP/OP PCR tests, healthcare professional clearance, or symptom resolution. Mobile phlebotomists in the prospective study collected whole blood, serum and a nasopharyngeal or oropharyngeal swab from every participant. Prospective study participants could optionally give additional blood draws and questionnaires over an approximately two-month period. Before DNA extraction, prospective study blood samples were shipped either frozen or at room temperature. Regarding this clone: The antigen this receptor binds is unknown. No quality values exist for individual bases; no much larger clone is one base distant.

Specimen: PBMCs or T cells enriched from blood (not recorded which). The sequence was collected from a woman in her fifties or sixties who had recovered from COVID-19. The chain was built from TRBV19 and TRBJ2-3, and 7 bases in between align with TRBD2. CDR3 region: CASSIGRTDTQYF. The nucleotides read TGTGCCAGTAGTATCGGGAGGACAGATACGCAGTATTTT.